This TCR beta chain was found in a study of identical twins. Whole-study findings and limits: In monozygotic twins, models underestimated the sharing of out-of-frame TCR alpha. Researchers reported weaker excess twin sharing in beta out-of-frame sequences. Within cord blood, abundant beta clonotypes carried fewer insertions, but memory repertoires showed no such trend.

V was clipped by 5 bases and J by 6 bases; unmatched bases: 8. CDR3 size: 14 residues. This clonotype came up a few times. The antigen remains unidentified. In TCRdb, the 5' RACE reads were re-called with MiXCR into one record per CDR3 protein. In the table there are around 250,000 distinct CDR3 sequences, 6% to 7% of which are singletons. These records were also assigned to another study, of T cells expressing NK-cell markers. That source notes: Underlying the TCR beta repertoires were sorted CD3+CD56+NKG2C+, CD3+CD56+NKG2C- and CD3+CD56-NKG2C+ T cells.

This TCR derives from a young woman in good health. Material for sequencing was CD8+ T cells sorted from blood. V is TRBV12-3 or TRBV12-4 and J is TRBJ2-7; 9 bases map to TRBD2. CDR3 amino acids: CASSDRREGLEQYF. DNA of the CDR3: TGTGCCAGCAGTGACAGGCGGGAGGGCCTCGAGCAGTACTTC.